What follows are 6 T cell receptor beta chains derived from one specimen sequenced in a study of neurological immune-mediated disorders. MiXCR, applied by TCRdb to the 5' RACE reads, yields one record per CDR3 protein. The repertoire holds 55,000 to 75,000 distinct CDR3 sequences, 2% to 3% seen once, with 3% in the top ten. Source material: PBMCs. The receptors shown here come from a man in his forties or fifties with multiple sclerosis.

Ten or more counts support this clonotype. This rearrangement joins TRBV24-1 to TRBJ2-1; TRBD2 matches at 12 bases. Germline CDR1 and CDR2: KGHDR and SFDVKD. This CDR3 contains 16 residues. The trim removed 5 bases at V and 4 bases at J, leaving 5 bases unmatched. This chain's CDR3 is CATSGSSGGEYNEQFF. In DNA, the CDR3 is TGTGCCACCAGTGGCTCTAGCGGGGGGGAGTACAATGAGCAGTTCTTC.

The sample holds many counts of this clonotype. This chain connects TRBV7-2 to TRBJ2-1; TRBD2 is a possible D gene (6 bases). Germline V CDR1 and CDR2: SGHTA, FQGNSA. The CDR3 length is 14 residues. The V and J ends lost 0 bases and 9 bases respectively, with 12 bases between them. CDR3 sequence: CASSLARAGGEQFF. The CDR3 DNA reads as TGTGCCAGCAGCTTAGCGAGGGCCGGGGGTGAGCAGTTCTTC. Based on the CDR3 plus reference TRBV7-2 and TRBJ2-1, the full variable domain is GAGVSQSPSNKVTEKGKDVELRCDPISGHTALYWYRQSLGQGLEFLIYFQGNSAPDKSGLPSDRFSAERTGGSVSTLTIQRTQQEDSAVYLCASSLARAGGEQFFGPGTRLTVL.

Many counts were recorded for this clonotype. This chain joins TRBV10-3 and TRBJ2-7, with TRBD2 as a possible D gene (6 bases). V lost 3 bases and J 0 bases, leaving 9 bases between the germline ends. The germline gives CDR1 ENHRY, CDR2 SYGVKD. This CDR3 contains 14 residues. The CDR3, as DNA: TGTGCCATCAGTGATGGGGGGACCTCCTACGAGCAGTACTTC. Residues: CAISDGGTSYEQYF.

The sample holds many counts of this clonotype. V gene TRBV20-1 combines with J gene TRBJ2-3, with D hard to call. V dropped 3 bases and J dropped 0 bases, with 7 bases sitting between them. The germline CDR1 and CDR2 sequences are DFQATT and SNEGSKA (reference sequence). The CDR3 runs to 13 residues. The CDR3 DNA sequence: TGCAGTGCTAGGCTAGGGAGCACAGATACGCAGTATTTT. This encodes CSARLGSTDTQYF.

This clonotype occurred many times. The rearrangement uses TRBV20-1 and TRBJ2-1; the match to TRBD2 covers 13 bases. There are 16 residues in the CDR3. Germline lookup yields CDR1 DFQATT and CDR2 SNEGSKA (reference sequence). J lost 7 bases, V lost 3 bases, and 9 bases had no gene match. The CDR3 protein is CSARAPLAGGPNEQFF. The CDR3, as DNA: TGCAGTGCTAGGGCCCCACTAGCGGGGGGGCCTAATGAGCAGTTCTTC.

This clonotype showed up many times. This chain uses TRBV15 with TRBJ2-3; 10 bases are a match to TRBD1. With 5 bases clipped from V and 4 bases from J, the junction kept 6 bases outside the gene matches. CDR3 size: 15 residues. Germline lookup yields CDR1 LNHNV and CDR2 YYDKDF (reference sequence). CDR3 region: CATSARDRGPDTQYF. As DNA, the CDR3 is TGTGCCACCAGCGCTCGGGACAGGGGCCCAGATACGCAGTATTTT. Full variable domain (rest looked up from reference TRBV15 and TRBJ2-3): DAMVIQNPRYQVTQFGKPVTLSCSQTLNHNVMYWYQQKSSQAPKLLFHYYDKDFNNEADTPDNFQSRRPNTSFCFLDIRSPGLGDTAMYLCATSARDRGPDTQYFGPGTRLTVL.